These T cell receptor beta chains were read from a single sample in a study of T cell changes during pregnancy in multiple sclerosis. Produced via immunoSEQ multiplex PCR; TCRdb's table is partial and in-frame only. The data show over 20,000 clones, about 90% seen once. This specimen was CD8+ T cells from peripheral blood mononuclear cells, taken after pregnancy. The receptors originated from a female donor with multiple sclerosis, enrolled in a pregnancy study. CDR3s include the opening cysteine and the closing phenylalanine or tryptophan. Each record gives: clone size, V gene, D gene, J gene, CDR3 DNA, CDR3 protein. A D gene is named only where the DNA matches it firmly. Part of the rows lack a size; the others show once, few, many or a class for expanded clones.

>-|TRBV6-5|-|TRBJ1-1
TGTGCCAGCAGTTACTCGACGGGGAACACTGAAGCTTTCTTT
CASSYSTGNTEAFF
>-|TRBV6-5|TRBD1|TRBJ1-5
TGTGCCAGCAGCCCTACCGGGACAGGCAATCAGCCCCAGCATTTT
CASSPTGTGNQPQHF
>-|TRBV10-3|-|TRBJ2-1
TGTGCCATCAGTGAGAAGGCGGGCATATACAATGAGCAGTTCTTC
CAISEKAGIYNEQFF
>-|TRBV14|-|TRBJ1-1
TGTGCCAGCAGCCAGACTCCGCGGGGCACTGAAGCTTTCTTT
CASSQTPRGTEAFF
>-|TRBV7-6|-|TRBJ2-2
TGTGCCAGCAGCTTAGAGATCGGCACCGGGGAGCTGTTTTTT
CASSLEIGTGELFF
>-|TRBV19|-|TRBJ1-5
TGTGCCAGTAGTATAAGAGATGATAGCAATCAGCCCCAGCATTTT
CASSIRDDSNQPQHF
>few|TRBV10-3|-|TRBJ1-5
TGTGCCATCAGTGAGGAATGGACGGAGGGATGGCAGCCCCAGCATTTT
CAISEEWTEGWQPQHF
>-|TRBV10-3|TRBD2|TRBJ2-1
TGTGCCATCAGTGATAAAGCGGGAGGGCCCTACAATGAGCAGTTCTTC
CAISDKAGGPYNEQFF
>-|TRBV6-1|TRBD1|TRBJ1-1
TGTGCCAGCAGTGTACGACAGGGGGGCACTGAAGCTTTCTTT
CASSVRQGGTEAFF
>-|TRBV7-9|-|TRBJ2-1
TGTGCCAGCAGCTTAATCCACTACAATGAGCAGTTCTTC
CASSLIHYNEQFF
>once|TRBV23-1|TRBD1|TRBJ2-6
TGCGCCAGCCAAGACCGACGGGACAGTGGAAGCTCTGGGGCCAACGTCCTGACTTTC
CASQDRRDSGSSGANVLTF
>-|TRBV9|TRBD2|TRBJ2-7
TGTGCCAGCAGCGTAGCGGGCTGGGAGGGTCACGAGCAGTACTTC
CASSVAGWEGHEQYF
>-|TRBV5-1|TRBD1|TRBJ2-5
TGCGCCAGCAGCACTTGGACAGGGCGGTGGGAGACCCAGTACTTC
CASSTWTGRWETQYF
>-|TRBV29-1|TRBD2|TRBJ2-3
TGCAGCGTTGGCAATAGCGGGAGGGCAGATACGCAGTATTTT
CSVGNSGRADTQYF
>-|TRBV27|TRBD2|TRBJ2-5
TGTGCCAGCAGTTGGGGGACTAGCGGGATATCAGAGACCCAGTACTTC
CASSWGTSGISETQYF
>-|TRBV4-1|-|TRBJ2-7
TGCGCCAGCAGCCAAGTCGTTTCGCAGGGGGAGGACGAGCAGTACTTC
CASSQVVSQGEDEQYF
>-|TRBV29-1|-|TRBJ2-5
TGCAGCGTTGTAATATGGAGGGCGGCCCAGTACTTC
CSVVIWRAAQYF
>-|TRBV7-8|-|TRBJ1-2
TGTGCCAGCAGCTTAGAGGACAGATCACAACTCTCGAACCTCTATGGCTACACCTTC
CASSLEDRSQLSNLYGYTF
>-|TRBV30|TRBD2|TRBJ2-2
TGTGCCTGGTGGGGGGCTAGCGGGACTAACACCGGGGAGCTGTTTTTT
CAWWGASGTNTGELFF
>-|TRBV19|-|TRBJ2-7
TGTGCCAGTAGTCTCCACTCGACTAGAGGCTACGAGCAGTACTTC
CASSLHSTRGYEQYF
>few|TRBV19|-|TRBJ2-1
TGTGCCAGTAGTATAGATCTCTACAATGAGCAGTTCTTC
CASSIDLYNEQFF
>-|TRBV19|-|TRBJ2-2
TGTGCCAGTCAATTGTTCGGGACAACGAACACCGGGGAGCTGTTTTTT
CASQLFGTTNTGELFF
>-|TRBV7-9|-|TRBJ2-4
TGTGCCAGCAGTAGGGCAGGACAGCAGTACTTC
CASSRAGQQYF
>-|TRBV6-5|-|TRBJ2-7
TGTGCCAGCAGTTACTGGGGCAGAAAAGGATCCGAGCAGTACTTC
CASSYWGRKGSEQYF
>once|TRBV27|-|TRBJ2-1
TGTGCCAGCGGCCCTCAGGGGCCGTACAATGAGCAGTTCTTC
CASGPQGPYNEQFF
>-|TRBV28|TRBD2|TRBJ2-1
TGTGCCAGCAGTTTTCAGACTAGCGGGAGTCTTGACAATGAGCAGTTCTTC
CASSFQTSGSLDNEQFF
>-|TRBV6-5|-|TRBJ2-2
TGTGCCAGCAGGCGACACAGGGACACCGGGGAGCTGTTTTTT
CASRRHRDTGELFF
>-|TRBV15|-|TRBJ2-4
TGTGCCACCAGCCCAGGCGGAGGGCTAGCGGCCAAAAACATTCAGTACTTC
CATSPGGGLAAKNIQYF
>-|TRBV12-5|-|TRBJ1-6
TGTGCTAGTGGTTTGGTAACGGGGGGAAGGTCACCCCTCCACTTT
CASGLVTGGRSPLHF
>-|TRBV28|-|TRBJ1-6
TGTGCCAGCGAATCCGGGACGGGAGGGAGCTCCTATAATTCACCCCTCCACTTT
CASESGTGGSSYNSPLHF
>-|TRBV7-3|TRBD1|TRBJ1-2
TGTGCCAGCAGCTTAACGGGGTTCGCGGGACAGGGCGGCGAGAGCTATGGCTACACCTTC
CASSLTGFAGQGGESYGYTF
>-|TRBV5-6|-|TRBJ2-1
TGTGCCAGCAGCTTGGCGGTAGCGCCATACAATGAGCAGTTCTTC
CASSLAVAPYNEQFF
>-|TRBV7-2|TRBD1|TRBJ1-1
TGTGCCAGCAGCTTTGGGACAGTGAACACTGAAGCTTTCTTT
CASSFGTVNTEAFF
>-|TRBV6-5|-|TRBJ1-1
TGTGCCAGCAGTTATGGTGACTTCGTGGCGAACACTGAAGCTTTCTTT
CASSYGDFVANTEAFF
>-|TRBV28|-|TRBJ1-1
TGTGCCAGCAGTGACCCAGGGACAAACACTGAAGCTTTCTTT
CASSDPGTNTEAFF
>-|TRBV5-1|TRBD2|TRBJ2-5
TGCGCCAGCAGCTTGGTCGCGGGAGGCATTAAAGAGACCCAGTACTTC
CASSLVAGGIKETQYF
>-|TRBV4-1|TRBD1|TRBJ1-1
TGCGCCAGCAGCCAACGACAGGGAATGAACACTGAAGCTTTCTTT
CASSQRQGMNTEAFF
>once|TRBV7-7|TRBD2|TRBJ2-5
TGTGCCAGCAGCGCGACTAGCGGCCAAGAGACCCAGTACTTC
CASSATSGQETQYF
>-|TRBV6-1|TRBD2|TRBJ2-2
TGTGCCAGCAGTGAATTGCGGGAGGGGGGGGAGCTGTTTTTT
CASSELREGGELFF
>-|TRBV27|-|TRBJ1-2
TGTGCCAGCAGTTTTAACAGGGTCTATGGCTACACCTTC
CASSFNRVYGYTF
>-|TRBV4-1|TRBD1|TRBJ2-7
TGCGCCAGCAGCCAAGGCCAGGGGGCCTACGAGCAGTACTTC
CASSQGQGAYEQYF
>-|TRBV7-7|TRBD2|TRBJ2-5
TGTGCTAGCAGCTTAGCTATCGGAACTAGCGGTTACCAAGAGACCCAGTACTTC
CASSLAIGTSGYQETQYF
>once|TRBV7-9|TRBD2|TRBJ2-1
TGTGCCAGCAGACCAAGGACTAGCGGGAGTCAGAGGGCCTACAATGAGCAGTTCTTC
CASRPRTSGSQRAYNEQFF
>-|TRBV6-5|-|TRBJ1-2
TGTGCCAGCAGTTACTCGGAGCAATCTGACTACACCTTC
CASSYSEQSDYTF
>-|TRBV11-2|-|TRBJ2-7
TGTGCCAGCAGCTTAGATTTACAGGGAATTAGCGAGCAGTACTTC
CASSLDLQGISEQYF
>-|TRBV6-1|TRBD1|TRBJ2-7
TGTGCCAGCAGACAGGGGTCCACCTACGAGCAGTACTTC
CASRQGSTYEQYF
>few|TRBV4-3|-|TRBJ1-1
TGCGCCAGCAGCCAAGATAGTATGAACACTGAAGCTTTCTTT
CASSQDSMNTEAFF
>-|TRBV9|TRBD1|TRBJ1-5
TGTGCCAGCAGCGTAGCCCGGACAGGGGGCTGCAATCAGCCCCAGCATTTT
CASSVARTGGCNQPQHF
>once|TRBV11-3|TRBD1|TRBJ2-1
TGTGCCAGCAGCCTTCGGACAGGGGGCTATGTTGAGCAGTTCTTC
CASSLRTGGYVEQFF
>-|TRBV30|TRBD2|TRBJ2-7
TGTGCCTGGACGGGACTAGCGGGAAGGACCTACGAGCAGTACTTC
CAWTGLAGRTYEQYF
>-|TRBV6-4|TRBD1|TRBJ1-6
TGTGCCAGCAGTGACTCAAGACAGGGGAATTCACCCCTCCACTTT
CASSDSRQGNSPLHF
>-|TRBV19|TRBD2|TRBJ2-3
TGTGCCAGTAATACTCGTAGCGGGAACTGCACAGATACGCAGTATTTT
CASNTRSGNCTDTQYF
>-|TRBV23-1|TRBD2|TRBJ2-3
TGCGCCAGCAGTCCTACTAGCGGGAGGGCCATTAGCACAGATACGCAGTATTTT
CASSPTSGRAISTDTQYF
>-|TRBV6-4|-|TRBJ1-6
TGTGCCAGCAGTGACTCATGGGATGGTGGGAGCAATTCACCCCTCCACTTT
CASSDSWDGGSNSPLHF
>-|TRBV4-1|TRBD1|TRBJ2-7
TGCGCCAGCAGCCAAGACGGGACAGGCAAGGCCTACGAGCAGTACTTC
CASSQDGTGKAYEQYF
>-|TRBV30|-|TRBJ2-7
TGTGCCTGGAGTGTAGGGGCAGGGGAATCCTACGAGCAGTACTTC
CAWSVGAGESYEQYF
>-|TRBV6-5|-|TRBJ2-5
TGTGCCAGCAGTTCCCTATCAATCGACAGTCCGGAGACCCAGTACTTC
CASSSLSIDSPETQYF
>-|TRBV30|-|TRBJ2-2
TGTGCCTGGAGTGTAGCGTCCACCGGGGAGCTGTTTTTT
CAWSVASTGELFF
>-|TRBV6-4|TRBD1|TRBJ1-5
TGTGCCAGTTCGGACAGGGCCAATCAGCCCCAGCATTTT
CASSDRANQPQHF